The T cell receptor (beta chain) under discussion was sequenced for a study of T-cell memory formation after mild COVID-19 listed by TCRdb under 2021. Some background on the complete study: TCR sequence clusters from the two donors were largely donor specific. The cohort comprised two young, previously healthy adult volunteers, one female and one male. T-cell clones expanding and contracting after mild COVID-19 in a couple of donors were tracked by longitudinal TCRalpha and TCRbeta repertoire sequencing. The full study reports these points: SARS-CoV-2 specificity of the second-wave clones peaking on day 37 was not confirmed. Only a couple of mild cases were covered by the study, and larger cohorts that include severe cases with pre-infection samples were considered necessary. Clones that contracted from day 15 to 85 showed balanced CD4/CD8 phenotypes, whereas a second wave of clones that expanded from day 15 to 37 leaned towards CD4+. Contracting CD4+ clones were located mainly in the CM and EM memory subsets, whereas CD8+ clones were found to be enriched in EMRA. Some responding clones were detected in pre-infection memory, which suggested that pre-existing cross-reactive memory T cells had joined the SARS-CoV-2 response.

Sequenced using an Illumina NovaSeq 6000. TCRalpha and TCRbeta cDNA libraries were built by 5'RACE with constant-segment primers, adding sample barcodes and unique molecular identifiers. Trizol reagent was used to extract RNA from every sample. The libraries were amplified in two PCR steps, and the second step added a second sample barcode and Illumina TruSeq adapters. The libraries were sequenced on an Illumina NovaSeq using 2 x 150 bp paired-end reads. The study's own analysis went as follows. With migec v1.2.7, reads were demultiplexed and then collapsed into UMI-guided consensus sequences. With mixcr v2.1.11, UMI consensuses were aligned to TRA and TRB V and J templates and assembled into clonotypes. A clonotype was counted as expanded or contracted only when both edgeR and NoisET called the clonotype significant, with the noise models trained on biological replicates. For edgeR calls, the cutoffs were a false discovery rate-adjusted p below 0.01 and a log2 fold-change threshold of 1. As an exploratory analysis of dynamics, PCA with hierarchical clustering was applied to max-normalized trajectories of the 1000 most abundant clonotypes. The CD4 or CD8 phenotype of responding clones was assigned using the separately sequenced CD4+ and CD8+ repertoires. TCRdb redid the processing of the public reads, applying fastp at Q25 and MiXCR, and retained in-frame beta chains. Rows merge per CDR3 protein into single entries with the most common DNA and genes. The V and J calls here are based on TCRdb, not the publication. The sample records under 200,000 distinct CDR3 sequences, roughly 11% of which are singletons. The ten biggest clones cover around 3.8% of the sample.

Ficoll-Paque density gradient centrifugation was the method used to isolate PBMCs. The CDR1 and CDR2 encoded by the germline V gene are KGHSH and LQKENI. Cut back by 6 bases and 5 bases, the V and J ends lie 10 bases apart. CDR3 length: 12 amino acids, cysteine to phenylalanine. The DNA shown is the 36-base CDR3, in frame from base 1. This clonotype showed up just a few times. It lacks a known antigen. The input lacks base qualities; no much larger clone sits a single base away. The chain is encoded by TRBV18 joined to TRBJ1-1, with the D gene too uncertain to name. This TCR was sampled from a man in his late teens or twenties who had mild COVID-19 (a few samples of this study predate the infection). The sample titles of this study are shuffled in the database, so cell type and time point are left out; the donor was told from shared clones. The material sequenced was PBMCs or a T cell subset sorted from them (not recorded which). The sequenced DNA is TGTGCCAGCTCTCAAGGAAGTACTGAAGCTTTCTTT. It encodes CASSQGSTEAFF.